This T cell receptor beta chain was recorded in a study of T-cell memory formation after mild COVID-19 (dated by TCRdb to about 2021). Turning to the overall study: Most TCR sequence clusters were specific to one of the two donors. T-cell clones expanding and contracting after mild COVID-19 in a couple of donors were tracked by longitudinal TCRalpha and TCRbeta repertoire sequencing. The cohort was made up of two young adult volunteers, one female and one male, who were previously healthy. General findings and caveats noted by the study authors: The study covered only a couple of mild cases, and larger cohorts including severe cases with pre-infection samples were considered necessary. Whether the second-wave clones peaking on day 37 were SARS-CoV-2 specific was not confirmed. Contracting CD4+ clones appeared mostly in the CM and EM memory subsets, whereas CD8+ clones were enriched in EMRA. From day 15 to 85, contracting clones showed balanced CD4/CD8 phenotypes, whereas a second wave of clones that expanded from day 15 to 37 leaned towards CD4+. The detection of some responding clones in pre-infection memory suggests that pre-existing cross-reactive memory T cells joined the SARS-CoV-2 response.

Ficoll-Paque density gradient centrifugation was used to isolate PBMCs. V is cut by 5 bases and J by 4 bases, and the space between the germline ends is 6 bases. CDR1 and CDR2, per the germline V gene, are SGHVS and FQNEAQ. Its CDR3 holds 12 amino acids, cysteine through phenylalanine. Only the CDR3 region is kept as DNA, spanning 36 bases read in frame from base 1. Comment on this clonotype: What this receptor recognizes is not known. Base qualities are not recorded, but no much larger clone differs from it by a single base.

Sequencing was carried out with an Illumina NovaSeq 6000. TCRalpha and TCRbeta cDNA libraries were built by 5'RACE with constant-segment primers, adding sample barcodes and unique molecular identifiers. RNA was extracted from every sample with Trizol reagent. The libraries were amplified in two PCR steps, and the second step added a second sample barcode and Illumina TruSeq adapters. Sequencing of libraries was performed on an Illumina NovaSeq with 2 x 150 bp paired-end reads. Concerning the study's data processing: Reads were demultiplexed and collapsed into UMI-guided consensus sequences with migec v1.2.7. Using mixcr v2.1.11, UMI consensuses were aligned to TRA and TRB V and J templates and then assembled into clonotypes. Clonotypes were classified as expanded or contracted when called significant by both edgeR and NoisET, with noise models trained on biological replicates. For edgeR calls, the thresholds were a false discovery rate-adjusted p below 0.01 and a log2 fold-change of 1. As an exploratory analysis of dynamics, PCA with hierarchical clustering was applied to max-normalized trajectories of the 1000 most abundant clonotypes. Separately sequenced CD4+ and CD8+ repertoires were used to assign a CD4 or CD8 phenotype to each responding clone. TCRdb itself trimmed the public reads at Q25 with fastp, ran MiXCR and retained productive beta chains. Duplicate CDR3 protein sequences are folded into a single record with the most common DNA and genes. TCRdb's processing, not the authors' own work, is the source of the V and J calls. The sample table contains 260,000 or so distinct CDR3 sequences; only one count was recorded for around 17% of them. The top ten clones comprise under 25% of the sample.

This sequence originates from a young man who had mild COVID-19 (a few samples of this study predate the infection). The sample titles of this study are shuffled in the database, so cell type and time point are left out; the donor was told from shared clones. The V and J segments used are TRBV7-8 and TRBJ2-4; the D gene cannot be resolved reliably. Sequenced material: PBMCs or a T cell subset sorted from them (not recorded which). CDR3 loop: CASSPEKNIQYF. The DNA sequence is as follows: TGTGCCAGCAGCCCTGAAAAAAACATTCAGTACTTC.